The source of this T cell receptor beta chain is a study of cytotoxic CD8 clonotypes in ibrutinib-treated CLL. Study overall: Results showed 25 or so partial and 2 complete responses; following median roughly 70 months, about 15 remained remitted, approximately twelve advanced. Response samples were taken after a median of 12 months on treatment, range 6 to 36.

Germline CDR1 reads MNHEY; CDR2 reads SMNVEV (reference sequence). Trimming stripped 2 bases from V and 0 bases from J, with 13 bases between. The CDR3 extends over 16 amino acids. Deep sequencing aimed at 1 in 200,000 to 1 in 1 million T cells' resolution. Assay used: immunoSEQ multiplex PCR; TCRdb lists only in-frame clones, some missing. The sample has some 150,000 clones, roughly three quarters seen once. As concerns this clone: Its specificity is not known.

Overall study results and limits: Sample timing was unmatched between remission and later-progressing patients; lymph nodes unstudied.

The V gene is TRBV27, the J gene TRBJ1-1; D gene ambiguous. The clonotype was recovered from a human donor with chronic lymphocytic leukemia. Sequenced here: PBMCs, sampled after 12 months of ibrutinib treatment. The CDR3 sequence is CASSLGLASMNTEAFF. The CDR3 nucleotides read TGTGCCAGCAGTTTAGGGCTGGCCTCGATGAACACTGAAGCTTTCTTT.